A single sample gave rise to the 31 T cell receptor beta chains below, sequenced in a study of identical twins. TCRdb re-called the 5' RACE reads through MiXCR, storing one row per CDR3 protein. Of around 500,000 distinct CDR3 sequences in the sample, more than 13% were seen once. Another study also made use of these data, one on yellow fever vaccine responses in identical twins.

What was sequenced was CD4+ T cells sorted from blood. The receptors stem from a woman under 30 in good health.

In its sample, this clonotype was seen a few times. The DNA of the CDR3 is TGTGCCAGCAGCCAGGACTCCCGGGGGAGGGAGCAGTACTTC. Protein sequence: CASSQDSRGREQYF. The J gene is TRBJ2-7, the V gene TRBV4-2, with D perhaps matching TRBD2 (6 bases). The V gene's germline CDR1 is LGHNA and CDR2 YNFKEQ. The CDR3 is 14 residues long. V was shortened by 3 bases and J by 7 bases, with 16 bases between the two germline ends.

This clonotype has only one observation. J is TRBJ2-5 and V is TRBV7-9, with TRBD1 matching over 12 bases. Trimming removed 4 bases from V and 7 bases from J; junction bases left unmatched: 16. Germline lookup yields CDR1 SEHNR and CDR2 FQNEAQ (reference sequence). The CDR3 consists of 18 residues. CDR3 nucleotides: TGTGCCAGCAGCTCCGGGTCCGGGACAGGGGGCTCGAGGGGGACCCAGTACTTC. Its protein is CASSSGSGTGGSRGTQYF. Together with reference TRBV7-9 and TRBJ2-5, the CDR3 gives the full variable domain: DTGVSQNPRHKITKRGQNVTFRCDPISEHNRLYWYRQTLGQGPEFLTYFQNEAQLEKSRLLSDRFSAERPKGSFSTLEIQRTEQGDSAMYLCASSSGSGTGGSRGTQYFGPGTRLLVL.

The chain joins TRBV6-2 or TRBV6-3 to TRBJ2-5; tentatively, D is TRBD2 (6 bases). The V end lost 7 bases, the J end lost 5 bases, and 17 bases lay between the germline ends. The CDR3 has 14 amino acids. CDR1 MNHEY and CDR2 SVGEGT come from the germline V gene. The CDR3 region has the DNA TGTGCCAGCAATGACGTCGGGAGTAGGGAGACCCAGTACTTC. This gives the protein CASNDVGSRETQYF.

This clonotype was seen a few times. An end of the junction does not agree with germline; a read error may underlie this. V is TRBV29-1 and J is TRBJ2-7; D unresolved. The CDR3 is 10 amino acids. Germline V gives CDR1 SQVTM, CDR2 ANQGSEA. CDR3 nucleotides: TGCAACGTTATCGGGCGAGAGCAGTACTTC. It encodes CNVIGREQYF.

CDR3 region: CASEGRGGGEQYF. The CDR3 region has the DNA TGTGCCAGTGAGGGCCGGGGTGGGGGCGAGCAGTACTTC. This sequence joins TRBV3-1 and TRBJ2-7, with D perhaps matching TRBD1 or TRBD2 (5 bases each). Per germline, CDR1 LGHDT and CDR2 YNNKEL (reference sequence). The CDR3 length is 13 residues. Trimming removed 9 bases from V and 6 bases from J, with 18 bases in between.

In this sample, this clonotype turned up a few times. The chain links TRBV20-1 to TRBJ2-7, with a weak D call TRBD2 (5 bases). Trimming pared 0 bases from V and 5 bases from J, leaving 14 bases between. Germline values: CDR1 DFQATT, CDR2 SNEGSKA (reference sequence). This CDR3 comprises 14 residues. CDR3 DNA sequence: TGCAGTGCTAGAGATCATGGAGGTTCGGACGAGCAGTACTTC. This translates into CSARDHGGSDEQYF.

This clonotype was picked up a small number of times. The chain combines TRBV3-1 with TRBJ2-7; 9 positions agree with TRBD1. The CDR3 contains 15 residues. J lost 7 bases, V lost 2 bases, and 9 bases had no gene match. Germline V gene lookup returns CDR1 LGHDT and CDR2 YNNKEL (reference sequence). The CDR3 is CASSQRRTGVYEQYF. CDR3 nucleotides: TGTGCCAGCAGCCAAAGAAGGACAGGGGTTTATGAGCAGTACTTC.

This clonotype appeared a few times. V usage is TRBV18 and J usage is TRBJ1-1; D gene uncertain. Germline-derived CDR1 and CDR2 are KGHSH and LQKENI. V was trimmed by 6 bases and J by 1 base, leaving 9 bases between them. The CDR3 is made up of 13 amino acids. The CDR3 sequence is CASSDMGNTEAFF. The CDR3 DNA reads as TGTGCCAGCTCCGACATGGGGAACACTGAAGCTTTCTTT.

J is TRBJ2-3 and V is TRBV15; D could derive from TRBD1 or TRBD2 (5 bases each). The CDR3 runs 13 residues. V lost 2 bases to trimming and J lost 10 bases, with 13 bases between them. Germline values: CDR1 LNHNV, CDR2 YYDKDF (reference sequence). CDR3 sequence reads: CATSRLAGTPQYF. DNA of the CDR3: TGTGCCACCAGCAGACTAGCCGGGACCCCGCAGTATTTT.

The gene calls are TRBV6-1 and TRBJ2-7; TRBD2 agrees at 11 bases. The CDR3 extends over 15 amino acids. Trimming took 6 bases from V and 0 from J; bases not matched to a gene: 4. CDR1 and CDR2 from the germline V gene are MNHNS and SASEGT. CDR3 sequence reads: CASRELAGASYEQYF. CDR3 in DNA: TGTGCCAGCAGGGAACTAGCGGGGGCCTCCTACGAGCAGTACTTC.

The chain combines TRBV24-1 with TRBJ2-1; D may match TRBD1 or TRBD2 (5 bases each). Trimming stripped 4 bases from V and 0 bases from J, with 18 bases between. The CDR3 length is 18 residues. From germline, CDR1 is KGHDR and CDR2 SFDVKD. CDR3 in amino acids: CATSDPARGRSSYNEQFF. CDR3 DNA sequence: TGTGCCACCAGTGACCCTGCGAGGGGCCGCAGCTCCTACAATGAGCAGTTCTTC.

This clonotype was detected ten times or more. The J gene is TRBJ2-7, the V gene TRBV15; D call uncertain. Trimming cost V 2 bases and J 3 bases, with 14 bases left between them. Germline V gene sequence: CDR1 LNHNV, CDR2 YYDKDF (reference sequence). There are 15 residues in the CDR3. DNA for the CDR3: TGTGCCACCAGCAGAACCATCTCCTTGTTCTACGAGCAGTACTTC. Its protein product is CATSRTISLFYEQYF.

This clonotype has more than one count but fewer than ten. The chain is built from TRBV14 and TRBJ2-5; 11 bases match TRBD2. The CDR3 is 15 amino acids. Germline lookup yields CDR1 SGHDN and CDR2 FVKESK. V trimming: 4 bases; J trimming: 7 bases; junction bases outside the gene matches: 8. The CDR3 loop reads CASSPTSGASGTQYF. The CDR3 DNA reads as TGTGCCAGCAGCCCGACTAGCGGGGCCTCAGGGACCCAGTACTTC. Full variable domain (outside the CDR3, taken from reference TRBV14 and TRBJ2-5): EAGVTQFPSHSVIEKGQTVTLRCDPISGHDNLYWYRRVMGKEIKFLLHFVKESKQDESGMPNNRFLAERTGGTYSTLKVQPAELEDSGVYFCASSPTSGASGTQYFGPGTRLLVL.

This clonotype was seen a handful of times. The chain links TRBV19 to TRBJ2-1; D is ambiguous. V lost 5 bases and J 10 bases, leaving 15 bases between the germline ends. There are 13 residues in the CDR3. Germline V lookup: CDR1 LNHDA, CDR2 SQIVND (reference sequence). CDR3: CASSAATGTEQFF. CDR3 nucleotides: TGTGCCAGTAGTGCCGCGACTGGAACCGAGCAGTTCTTC.

The chain links TRBV29-1 to TRBJ1-4; a weak D match, TRBD1 (5 bases). This CDR3 has 10 residues. Germline assignment: CDR1 SQVTM and CDR2 ANQGSEA. Trimming left V 7 bases short and J 5 bases short, with 5 bases between. The CDR3 protein is CSGQNEKLFF. The CDR3 DNA sequence: TGCAGCGGACAGAATGAAAAACTGTTTTTT.

The chain couples TRBV29-1 to TRBJ2-3, with D perhaps TRBD2 (6 bases). Germline V gene sequence: CDR1 SQVTM, CDR2 ANQGSEA. The length of the CDR3 is 13 residues. The CDR3 spells CSIVPGGTDTQYF. The CDR3 nucleotides read TGCTCCATAGTCCCGGGGGGCACAGATACGCAGTATTTT.

The chain joins TRBV5-1 to TRBJ2-3; D gene ambiguous. This CDR3 contains 16 residues. Between the trimmed V and J ends, which lost 0 bases and 0 bases, there was a span of 11 bases. Germline values: CDR1 SGHRS, CDR2 YFSETQ. The CDR3 region is CASSLAVFSSTDTQYF. In nucleotides, the CDR3 is TGCGCCAGCAGCTTGGCGGTTTTCTCCAGCACAGATACGCAGTATTTT. The full variable domain, rest sourced from reference TRBV5-1 and TRBJ2-3, is KAGVTQTPRYLIKTRGQQVTLSCSPISGHRSVSWYQQTPGQGLQFLFEYFSETQRNKGNFPGRFSGRQFSNSRSEMNVSTLELGDSALYLCASSLAVFSSTDTQYFGPGTRLTVL.

The chain has TRBV6-1 and TRBJ1-2; a weak D match, TRBD1 (5 bases). This CDR3 spans 13 amino acids. Germline CDR1 reads MNHNS; CDR2 reads SASEGT. With 3 bases removed from V and 4 bases from J, the gap between germline ends came to 9 bases. The CDR3 DNA is TGTGCCAGCAGTGAGCGACAGACCTATGGCTACACCTTC. Protein sequence: CASSERQTYGYTF.

The chain has TRBV12-3 or TRBV12-4 and TRBJ2-7, with D perhaps TRBD1 (5 bases). V lost 7 bases and J 2 bases, leaving 12 bases between the germline ends. CDR3 size: 13 residues. Written as DNA, the CDR3 is TGTGCCAGCACCCCTAGGGGTACCTACGAGCAGTACTTC. Translating it yields CASTPRGTYEQYF.

The V gene is TRBV6-2 or TRBV6-3, the J gene TRBJ2-2; D gene ambiguous. This CDR3 has 11 amino acids. Deletions cut 6 bases from V and 9 bases from J, with 8 bases between. Germline values: CDR1 MNHEY, CDR2 SVGEGT. The CDR3 loop reads CASSRTRELFF. The CDR3, as DNA: TGTGCCAGCAGCAGGACGAGGGAGCTGTTTTTT.

This clonotype showed up just a few times. This chain uses TRBV27 with TRBJ2-2, with a tentative D call TRBD2 (6 bases). Germline V CDR1 and CDR2: MNHEY, SMNVEV (reference sequence). Trimming stripped 7 bases from V and 1 base from J, with 10 bases between. There are 14 residues in the CDR3. The CDR3 DNA follows: TGTGCCAGCATGGGGAGGCAGAACACCGGGGAGCTGTTTTTT. Its protein product is CASMGRQNTGELFF.

The rearrangement joins TRBV14 to TRBJ1-2; D is unclear. Germline values: CDR1 SGHDN, CDR2 FVKESK. The ends were cut back, 4 bases at V and 1 base at J, with 7 bases in the middle. The CDR3 is 13 amino acids. The CDR3 is CASSLGINYGYTF. The CDR3 DNA reads TGTGCCAGCAGCCTAGGGATTAACTATGGCTACACCTTC.

This clonotype has more than one count but fewer than ten. The rearrangement joins TRBV5-1 to TRBJ1-4; D unresolved. The length of the CDR3 is 15 residues. The V gene's germline CDR1 is SGHRS and CDR2 YFSETQ. Trimming removed 0 bases at V and 10 bases at J, with 16 bases between. This CDR3 reads CASSLVAGDDAKLFF. Here the CDR3 DNA reads TGCGCCAGCAGCTTGGTGGCAGGCGATGATGCAAAACTGTTTTTT.

This clonotype was counted ten times or more. The chain uses TRBV5-1 and TRBJ2-5, with 7 bases fitting TRBD1. With 4 bases clipped from V and 2 bases from J, the junction kept 5 bases outside the gene matches. Per germline, CDR1 SGHRS and CDR2 YFSETQ. The CDR3 sequence is 14 residues long. DNA for the CDR3: TGCGCCAGCAGCCCCGGACAGGTACAAGAGACCCAGTACTTC. Its protein product is CASSPGQVQETQYF.

This clonotype was found a few times. The gene calls are TRBV3-1 and TRBJ2-7, with TRBD2 identical over 8 bases. Germline values: CDR1 LGHDT, CDR2 YNNKEL (reference sequence). The V and J ends lost 2 bases and 7 bases, in that order; junction bases with no gene match: 7. This CDR3 has 14 residues. The CDR3 is CASSQSAGEREQYF. The CDR3 DNA reads TGTGCCAGCAGCCAATCAGCGGGGGAAAGAGAGCAGTACTTC.

In its sample, this clonotype was seen many times. This chain uses TRBV29-1 with TRBJ2-3; 10 nucleotides match TRBD2. Germline trimming cut 2 bases from V and 11 bases from J; bases unmatched to any gene: 19. The length of the CDR3 is 17 residues. Looked up from germline, CDR1 is SQVTM and CDR2 is ANQGSEA. The CDR3 is CSVELRLAGATSIRQYF. CDR3 nucleotide sequence: TGCAGCGTTGAATTGCGGCTAGCGGGAGCCACTTCGATTAGGCAGTATTTT.

This clonotype has more than one count but fewer than ten. This chain joins TRBV28 and TRBJ2-7; 10 bases are shared with TRBD1. CDR3 length: 14 residues. Germline CDR1 MDHEN, CDR2 SYDVKM. The trim removed 1 base at V and 6 bases at J, leaving 3 bases unmatched. The CDR3 sequence is CASSLSGTGVEQYF. The CDR3 DNA sequence: TGTGCCAGCAGTTTATCCGGGACAGGGGTCGAGCAGTACTTC.

The chain combines TRBV28 with TRBJ2-7; TRBD2 aligns across 8 bases. Germline V gives CDR1 MDHEN, CDR2 SYDVKM. Germline trimming cut 8 bases from V and 4 bases from J; bases unmatched to any gene: 7. The CDR3 length is 13 residues. CDR3 coding DNA: TGTGCCAGCCATAGCGGGGCTGGGTACGAGCAGTACTTC. It yields the protein CASHSGAGYEQYF.

This clonotype came up a few times. The V gene is TRBV11-1, the J gene TRBJ2-7; 10 nucleotides line up with TRBD2. With 3 bases clipped from V and 1 base from J, the junction kept 3 bases outside the gene matches. The germline gives CDR1 SGHAT, CDR2 FQDESV (reference sequence). The CDR3 length is 15 residues. This CDR3 is CASSLGLAMSYEQYF. The CDR3 DNA reads as TGTGCCAGCAGCTTGGGACTAGCGATGTCCTACGAGCAGTACTTC.

The CDR3 DNA reads TGTGCCAGCAGCCAAGGCGGGACTAGCGGGGTCCAAACCTACGAGCAGTACTTC. Protein: CASSQGGTSGVQTYEQYF. The chain combines TRBV3-1 with TRBJ2-7, with TRBD2 matching over 13 bases. Losses at the gene ends were 1 base for V and 2 bases for J; bases not matched to a gene: 8. CDR1 is LGHDT, CDR2 YNNKEL, per germline (reference sequence). The CDR3 consists of 18 residues.

This clonotype occurred many times. J is TRBJ2-5 and V is TRBV7-9; unclear D gene. V lost 4 bases and J lost 1, with 7 bases in between. This CDR3 spans 13 amino acids. Germline V CDR1 and CDR2: SEHNR, FQNEAQ (reference sequence). CDR3 nucleotides: TGTGCCAGCAGCTATAGGTCCCAAGAGACCCAGTACTTC. Translated, it gives CASSYRSQETQYF.